The subject of this entry is one TCR beta chain. Generated by immunoSEQ multiplex PCR, the TCRdb table keeps only in-frame clones and is missing some. The table shows roughly 2,100 clones, with 94% occurring only once. The CDR3 is made up of 13 amino acids. Germline CDR1 reads MGHRA; CDR2 reads YSYEKL. The V end lost 1 base, the J end lost 2 bases, and 6 bases lay between the germline ends. The data stem from a study of T cells after posttransplantation cyclophosphamide. The origin of this receptor is an older woman in good health, CMV-negative, and a related stem cell transplant donor. The sequenced sample was naive CD8+ T cells sorted from PBMCs. The chain links TRBV4-1 to TRBJ2-7; no definite D call. CDR3 sequence (DNA): TGCGCCAGCAGCCAAGTACTCACCTACGAGCAGTACTTC. Residues: CASSQVLTYEQYF.